What follows describes a single TCR beta chain. Its antigen has not been determined. Per-nucleotide qualities are absent, and no much larger clonotype sits a single base away. The time point label of this sample denotes: baseline before first vaccination. The vaccinee samples were drawn from two UK trials, COV001 and COV002, one of which was a single-blind randomized controlled phase 2/3 trial testing AZD1222 (ChAdOx1 nCoV-19) in healthy adults. Trial participant PBMC samples were collected at day 0 and day 28 after the second dose for TCRbeta chain sequencing. The source of the sample is a study of T cell responses to AZD1222 COVID-19 vaccine (dated by TCRdb to about 2021). For the study in its entirety: Because spike-specific TCR depth and breadth did not differ between the two schedules, AZD1222 recipients who got a second dose at roughly 4 weeks were pooled with those who got a second dose at roughly 12 weeks. A total of approximately 250 trial participants underwent TCR sequencing, of whom under 220 had received two doses of AZD1222 and approximately 25 had received two doses of the MenACWY control vaccine. Trial participants were enrolled by age into 18-55, 56-69 and 70-plus year subgroups, with 148, 28 and 57 TCR-sequenced participants respectively. General study outcomes and caveats: Participants were mostly white British and included more females than males, and it was suggested by the authors that clonal diversity may have been underestimated. Conclusions about previously exposed vaccinees were limited because only a handful of AZD1222 recipients were SARS-CoV-2 seropositive at baseline. Because no samples from the day 14 peak response were available, repertoires could be characterized only after the peak T cell response. The whole spike protein was spanned by vaccine-associated CD4 TCRs, and dominant responses were seen in regions 160-218 and 743-854. Spike-specific TCR breadth and depth rose significantly after two AZD1222 doses compared with day 0 and with MenACWY recipients. Reportedly, almost half of the unique spike-specific TCRs recognized epitopes lying outside the regions that are mutated in the B.1.351 and B.1.1.7 variants. The 56-69-year group was small, and its depth increase did not reach significance, likely because of low power.

The CDR3 regions of human TCRbeta chains were subjected to immunosequencing. The original methods were these. Repertoire TCRs were checked for matches against a reference library of SARS-CoV-2-specific TCRs that had been generated using the MIRA antigen-specificity platform. Breadth meant the fraction of unique TCRs that were SARS-CoV-2-associated, whereas depth meant the fraction of total T cells that were SARS-CoV-2-associated. Using the MIRA data, each spike-specific TCR was assigned both to the spike region to which the TCR was reactive and to a CD4 or CD8 class. Log10-transformed breadth and depth values were compared by one-way ANOVA with Sidak's multiple comparisons tests. TCRdb provides this immuneACCESS table in a form limited to in-frame rearrangements. Some clones are lacking; in checked studies, under half of them reflect an unresolved V gene, and why the rest are absent is not known. V and J calls and clone size come straight from that table; D and trimming were deduced from the DNA. A total of 130,000 or so clones appear in this sample, less than 90% of them only once. 25% to 35% of the sample comes from the top ten.

For CDR1 and CDR2, the germline V gene lists MNHEY and SVGAGI. The CDR3, cysteine through phenylalanine, is 15 amino acids long. Solely the CDR3 DNA is kept, with 45 bases framed from the first base. V is pruned by 6 bases and J by 8 bases, leaving 14 bases of the junction without a gene match. The sequence links TRBV6-5 to TRBJ1-1, and TRBD1 aligns with 8 junction nucleotides. This clonotype was obtained from an adult in good health. Sequenced here: peripheral blood, sampled on day 0 of AZD1222 vaccination. The nucleotide sequence is given as TGTGCCAGCAGCCCACCCGCGGCAGGGGGCTTAGAAGCTTTCTTT. Translation gives CASSPPAAGGLEAFF.